A single sample is the source of the 8 T cell receptor beta chains below, sequenced in a study of T-cell reconstitution after alpha-beta-depleted transplantation in children. Unique molecular identifiers featured in how the TCRbeta library was prepared. MiXCR was run by TCRdb on the PCR reads, yielding one entry per CDR3 protein. The sample has under 450,000 distinct CDR3 sequences, approximately 12% seen once; the top ten hold 3.5% to 4.5%. The sample was PBMCs, taken from the stem cell graft. The receptor set was obtained from a human donor who donated a stem cell graft to a child with Fanconi anemia.

This clonotype showed up many times. CDR3 bases: TGTGCCAGCAGCCCCTCAGGGACCTTAGCCAAAAACATTCAGTACTTC. This encodes CASSPSGTLAKNIQYF. J is TRBJ2-4 and V is TRBV6-5; D tentatively reads TRBD1 or TRBD2 (5 bases each). The germline CDR1 and CDR2 sequences are MNHEY and SVGAGI. Trimming removed 6 bases at V and 0 bases at J, with 15 bases between. CDR3 length: 16 amino acids.

This clonotype has a count of ten or more. The chain carries TRBV5-6 and TRBJ2-2; D perhaps matches TRBD2 (5 bases). CDR1 SGHDT and CDR2 YYEEEE come from the germline V gene. The CDR3 has 15 amino acids. V was pared by 1 base and J by 4 bases, with 11 bases between. The CDR3 DNA sequence: TGTGCCAGCAGCTTGTGGACTTCCTTCACCGGGGAGCTGTTTTTT. It is translated as CASSLWTSFTGELFF.

This clonotype was detected ten times or more. This chain joins TRBV4-3 and TRBJ2-2; D is ambiguous. The V end was cut by 0 bases, the J end by 2 bases, with 10 bases between. The CDR3 has 16 amino acids. The germline CDR1 and CDR2 sequences are LGHNA and YSLEER. DNA of the CDR3: TGCGCCAGCAGCCAAGATCGGGCAGGCAACACCGGGGAGCTGTTTTTT. Its protein product is CASSQDRAGNTGELFF.

The genes are TRBV12-3 or TRBV12-4 and TRBJ1-3, with TRBD1 identical over 11 bases. The V segment lost 2 bases and the J segment 4 bases; nucleotides outside the gene matches: 4. This CDR3 spans 16 amino acids. The CDR3 region is CASSLKDRGQGNTIYF. The CDR3 DNA follows: TGTGCCAGCAGTTTAAAGGACAGGGGGCAAGGAAACACCATATATTTT.

This clonotype was counted between two and nine times. The chain couples TRBV29-1 to TRBJ2-5, with 9 bases lining up with TRBD2. The junction had 10 bases not matched to a gene; V was cut back by 7 bases and J by 4 bases. Germline values: CDR1 SQVTM, CDR2 ANQGSEA. CDR3 length: 14 amino acids. The CDR3 sequence is CSAHPAGGVETQYF. The DNA of the CDR3 is TGCAGCGCCCATCCGGCGGGGGGGGTAGAGACCCAGTACTTC.

In its sample, this clonotype was seen many times. V is TRBV12-3 or TRBV12-4 and J is TRBJ2-3; D remains ambiguous. CDR3 size: 15 residues. Trimming left V 2 bases short and J 2 bases short, with 11 bases between. The CDR3 nucleotides are TGTGCCAGCAGTTTAAATTCTCGGTCCACAGATACGCAGTATTTT. Protein sequence: CASSLNSRSTDTQYF.

This clonotype has only a few counts. The chain is built from TRBV2 and TRBJ2-3; 10 positions agree with TRBD1. J lost 4 bases, V lost 10 bases, and 5 bases had no gene match. The CDR3 runs to 13 residues. The germline V gene has CDR1 SNHLY and CDR2 FYNNEI. The CDR3 DNA sequence: TGTGCCACCCGGGACAGGGGCGCAGATACGCAGTATTTT. This encodes CATRDRGADTQYF.

This chain uses TRBV20-1 with TRBJ1-2, with D perhaps TRBD1 (6 bases). The germline CDR1 and CDR2 sequences are DFQATT and SNEGSKA (reference sequence). The CDR3 is 16 residues long. The V and J ends lost 1 base and 4 bases respectively, with 19 bases between them. CDR3 amino acids: CSARVVGGRIGYGYTF. The CDR3 DNA reads as TGCAGTGCTAGAGTGGTAGGGGGGCGCATCGGCTATGGCTACACCTTC.